The entry that follows covers one T cell receptor beta chain sequence. Its antigen is still unknown. CDR3 length equals 16 residues. Per the germline V gene, CDR1 is SGHVS and CDR2 is FQNEAQ. The V segment lost 4 bases and the J segment 6 bases; nucleotides outside the gene matches: 12. These data originate in a study of T cells in localized non-small cell lung cancer. Assay used: immunoSEQ multiplex PCR; TCRdb lists only in-frame clones, some missing. The sample includes over 6,000 clones, 85% to 95% of them seen just once. Regarding the study as a whole: Heterogeneity within the tumor remains possible, as just one region underwent sequencing. Among the tissues sampled, uninvolved adjacent lung had the highest T cell clonality, above tumor.

The chain links TRBV7-8 to TRBJ1-1, with 9 bases identical to TRBD1. This TCR derives from a woman between 40 and 69 years old with stage I lung adenocarcinoma. Sequenced here: peripheral blood, sampled before any cancer treatment. The CDR3 loop is CASSSMPPGTGPEAFF. For the CDR3, the DNA is TGTGCCAGCAGCTCGATGCCACCCGGGACAGGGCCTGAAGCTTTCTTT.